This TCR beta chain was obtained from a study of beta chain features in type 1 diabetes. Regarding the study as a whole: PCR, the amplification step, might favor shorter templates, equally in patients and controls. There was a moderate but significant shortening of TCRB CDR3s in all four CD4+ subsets of Type 1 diabetes patients.

Notes on this clone: Antigen: not known.

Reverse transcribing all isolated RNA meant expressed TCRB transcripts were sequenced. Assay used: immunoSEQ multiplex PCR; TCRdb lists only in-frame clones, some missing. The sample includes 810,000 or so clones, 15% to 20% of them seen just once. Every donor provided one heparinised blood draw, which averaged about 110 mL. This clonotype was obtained from a woman aged 18-30 years in good health. The sample comprised naive CD4+ T cells from blood.

DNA for the CDR3: TGTGCCAGCAGCTTCGATAGTATCACAGATACGCAGTATTTT. Its protein is CASSFDSITDTQYF. The rearrangement uses TRBV7-3 and TRBJ2-3; D gene ambiguous. CDR1 is SGHTA and CDR2 is FQGTGA in the germline V gene. V lost 3 bases and J lost 2, with 9 bases in between. This CDR3 is 14 amino acids long.